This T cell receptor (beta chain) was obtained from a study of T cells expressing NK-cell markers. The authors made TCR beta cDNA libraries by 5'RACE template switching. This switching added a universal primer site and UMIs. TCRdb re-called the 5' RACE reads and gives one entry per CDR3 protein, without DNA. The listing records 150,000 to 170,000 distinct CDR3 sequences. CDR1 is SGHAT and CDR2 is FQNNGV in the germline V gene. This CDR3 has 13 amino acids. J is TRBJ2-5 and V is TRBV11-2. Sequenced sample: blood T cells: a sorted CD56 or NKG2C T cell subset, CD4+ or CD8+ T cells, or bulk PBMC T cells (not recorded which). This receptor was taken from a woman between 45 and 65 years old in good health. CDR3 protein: CASSLARLETQYF.